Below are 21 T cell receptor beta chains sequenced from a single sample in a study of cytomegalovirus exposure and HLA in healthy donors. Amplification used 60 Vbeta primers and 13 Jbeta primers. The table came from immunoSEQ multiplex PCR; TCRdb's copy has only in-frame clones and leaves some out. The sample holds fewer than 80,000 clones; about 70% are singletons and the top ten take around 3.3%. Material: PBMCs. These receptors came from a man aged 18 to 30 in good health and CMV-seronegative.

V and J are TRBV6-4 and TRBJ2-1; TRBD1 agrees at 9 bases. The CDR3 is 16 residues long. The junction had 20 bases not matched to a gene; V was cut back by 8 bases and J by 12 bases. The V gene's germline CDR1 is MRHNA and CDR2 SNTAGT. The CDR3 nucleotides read TGTGCCAGCCAGAGGAGATACAGGGGGCCTCACGGGGCGCAGTTCTTC. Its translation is CASQRRYRGPHGAQFF.

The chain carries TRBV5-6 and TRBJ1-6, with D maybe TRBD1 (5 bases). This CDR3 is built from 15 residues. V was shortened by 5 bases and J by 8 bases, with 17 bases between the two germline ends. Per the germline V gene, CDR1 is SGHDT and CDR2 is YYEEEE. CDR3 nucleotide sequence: TGTGCCAGCAGGCGTCAACAGGTCGCGGATTCACCCCTCCACTTT. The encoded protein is CASRRQQVADSPLHF.

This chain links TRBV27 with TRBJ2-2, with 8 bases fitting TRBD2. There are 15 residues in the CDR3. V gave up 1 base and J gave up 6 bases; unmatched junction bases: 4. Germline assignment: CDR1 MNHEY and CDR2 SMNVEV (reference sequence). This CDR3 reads CASSLLSGRAGELFF. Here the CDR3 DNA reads TGTGCCAGCAGTTTATTGTCCGGGAGGGCCGGGGAGCTGTTTTTT.

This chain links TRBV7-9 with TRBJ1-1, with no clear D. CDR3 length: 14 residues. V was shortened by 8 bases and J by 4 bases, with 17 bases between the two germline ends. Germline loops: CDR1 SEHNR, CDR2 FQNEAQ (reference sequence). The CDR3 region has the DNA TGTGCCAGCCTTAAGAGGACCGAGGGCACTGAAGCTTTCTTT. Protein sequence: CASLKRTEGTEAFF.

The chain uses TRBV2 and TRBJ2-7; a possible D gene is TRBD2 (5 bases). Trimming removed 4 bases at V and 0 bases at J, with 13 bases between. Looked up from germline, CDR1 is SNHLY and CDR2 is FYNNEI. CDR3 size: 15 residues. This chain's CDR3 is CASSGRTLSSYEQYF. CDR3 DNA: TGTGCCAGCAGTGGGAGGACGTTGAGCTCCTACGAGCAGTACTTC.

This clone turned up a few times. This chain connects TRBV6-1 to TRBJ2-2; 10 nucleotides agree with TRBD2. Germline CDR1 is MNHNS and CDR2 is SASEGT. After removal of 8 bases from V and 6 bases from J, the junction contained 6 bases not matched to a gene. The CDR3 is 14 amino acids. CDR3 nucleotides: TGTGCCAGCCAGCCTAGCGGGGGACCCGGGGAGCTGTTTTTT. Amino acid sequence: CASQPSGGPGELFF.

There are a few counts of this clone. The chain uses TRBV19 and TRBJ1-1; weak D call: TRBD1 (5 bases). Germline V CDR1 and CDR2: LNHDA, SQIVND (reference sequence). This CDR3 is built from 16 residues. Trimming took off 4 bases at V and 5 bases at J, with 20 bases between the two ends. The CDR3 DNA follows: TGTGCCAGTAGTAAGTCGGACAATTATAGAGGAACTGAAGCTTTCTTT. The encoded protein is CASSKSDNYRGTEAFF.

CDR3 nucleotides: TGTGCCAGCAGTGAAAGGGGACAGGGGATAATGAACACTGAAGCTTTCTTT. It is translated as CASSERGQGIMNTEAFF. The chain recombines TRBV2 with TRBJ1-1; 10 nucleotides match TRBD1. The V segment lost 2 bases and the J segment 0 bases; nucleotides outside the gene matches: 6. This CDR3 spans 17 amino acids. Germline values: CDR1 SNHLY, CDR2 FYNNEI.

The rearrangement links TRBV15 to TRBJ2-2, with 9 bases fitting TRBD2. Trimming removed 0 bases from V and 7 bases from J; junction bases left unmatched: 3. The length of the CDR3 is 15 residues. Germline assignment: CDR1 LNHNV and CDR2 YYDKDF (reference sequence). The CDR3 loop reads CATSRERGGVGELFF. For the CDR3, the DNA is TGTGCCACCAGCAGAGAGCGGGGGGGTGTCGGGGAGCTGTTTTTT.

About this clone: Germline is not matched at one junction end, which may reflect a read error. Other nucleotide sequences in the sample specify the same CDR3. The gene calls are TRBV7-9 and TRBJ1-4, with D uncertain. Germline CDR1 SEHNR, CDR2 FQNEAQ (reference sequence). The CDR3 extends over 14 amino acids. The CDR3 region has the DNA TGTGCCAGTAGCTTAGCGCTCGGGAATGAAAAACTGTTTTTT. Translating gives CASSLALGNEKLFF. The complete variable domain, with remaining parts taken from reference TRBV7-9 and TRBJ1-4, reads DTGVSQNPRHKITKRGQNVTFRCDPISEHNRLYWYRQTLGQGPEFLTYFQNEAQLEKSRLLSDRFSAERPKGSFSTLEIQRTEQGDSAMYLCASSLALGNEKLFFGSGTQLSVL.

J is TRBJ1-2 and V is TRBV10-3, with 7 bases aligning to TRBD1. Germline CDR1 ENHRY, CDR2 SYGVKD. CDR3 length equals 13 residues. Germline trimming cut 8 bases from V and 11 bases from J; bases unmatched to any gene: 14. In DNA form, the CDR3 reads TGTGCCATCTACAGAGAGGACAGGAGAAGGTACACCTTC. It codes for CAIYREDRRRYTF.

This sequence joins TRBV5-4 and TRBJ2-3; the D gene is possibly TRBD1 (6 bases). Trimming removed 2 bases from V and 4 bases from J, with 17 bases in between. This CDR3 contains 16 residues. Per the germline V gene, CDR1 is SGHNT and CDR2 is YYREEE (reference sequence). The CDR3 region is CASSFRFLGAADTQYF. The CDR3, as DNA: TGTGCCAGCAGCTTCAGGTTTTTGGGGGCTGCAGATACGCAGTATTTT.

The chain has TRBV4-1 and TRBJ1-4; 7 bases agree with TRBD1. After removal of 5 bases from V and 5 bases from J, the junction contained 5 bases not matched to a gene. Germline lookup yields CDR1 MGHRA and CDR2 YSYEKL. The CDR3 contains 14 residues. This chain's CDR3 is CASSLTGLNEKLFF. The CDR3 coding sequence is TGCGCCAGCAGCTTGACAGGGCTAAATGAAAAACTGTTTTTT.

CDR3 residues: CASSVGQASTDTQYF. The CDR3 DNA reads as TGTGCCAGCAGCGTAGGACAGGCTAGCACAGATACGCAGTATTTT. This sequence joins TRBV9 and TRBJ2-3; the D gene is possibly TRBD1 (6 bases). This CDR3 has 15 residues. Germline values: CDR1 SGDLS, CDR2 YYNGEE. V was cut by 0 bases and J by 0 bases, with 8 bases left in between.

Here the CDR3 reads CASSETGTPGDTQYF. Written as DNA, the CDR3 is TGTGCCAGCAGCGAAACTGGGACACCGGGAGATACGCAGTATTTT. This chain uses TRBV7-7 with TRBJ2-3; D may be TRBD1 (6 bases). The CDR3 is 15 residues long. Germline assignment: CDR1 SSHAT and CDR2 FNYEAQ (reference sequence). V gave up 5 bases and J gave up 5 bases, with 17 bases separating them.

CDR3 nucleotides: TGTGCCAGTAGTATAGACGGAGCGAACACGAACACCGGGGAGCTGTTTTTT. This gives the protein CASSIDGANTNTGELFF. The chain carries TRBV19 and TRBJ2-2; D unresolved. This CDR3 is built from 17 residues. Trimming removed 0 bases from V and 0 bases from J, with 11 bases in between. The V gene's germline CDR1 is LNHDA and CDR2 SQIVND (reference sequence).

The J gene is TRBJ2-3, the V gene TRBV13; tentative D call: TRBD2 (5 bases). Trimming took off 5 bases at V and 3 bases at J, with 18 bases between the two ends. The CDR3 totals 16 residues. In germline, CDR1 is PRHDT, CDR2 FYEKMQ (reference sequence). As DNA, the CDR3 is TGTGCCAGCAGCGCAAGGACTCTTGGGGTTACAGATACGCAGTATTTT. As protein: CASSARTLGVTDTQYF.

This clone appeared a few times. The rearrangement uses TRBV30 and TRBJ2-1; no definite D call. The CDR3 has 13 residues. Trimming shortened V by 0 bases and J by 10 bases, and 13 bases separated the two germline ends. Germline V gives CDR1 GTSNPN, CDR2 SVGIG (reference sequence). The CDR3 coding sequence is TGTGCCTGGAGTGTACCGGGTGTCGGGGAGCAGTTCTTC. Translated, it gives CAWSVPGVGEQFF.

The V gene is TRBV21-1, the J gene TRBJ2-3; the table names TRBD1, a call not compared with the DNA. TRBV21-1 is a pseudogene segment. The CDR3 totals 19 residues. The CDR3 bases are TGTGCCAGCAGCAAAGGGGGCTCTACAGGTCGGCCCCCCACAGATACGCAGTATTTT. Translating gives CASSKGGSTGRPPTDTQYF.

The CDR3 region has the DNA TGTGCCAGCAGCTTGGGGGGTCCCTACGAGCAGTACTTC. As protein: CASSLGGPYEQYF. The rearrangement links TRBV11-3 to TRBJ2-7, with D perhaps TRBD2 (6 bases). CDR1 SGHNT and CDR2 YENEEA come from the germline V gene. The V gene lost 3 bases and the J gene lost 2 bases, with 8 bases spanning the gap. The CDR3 loop spans 13 amino acids.

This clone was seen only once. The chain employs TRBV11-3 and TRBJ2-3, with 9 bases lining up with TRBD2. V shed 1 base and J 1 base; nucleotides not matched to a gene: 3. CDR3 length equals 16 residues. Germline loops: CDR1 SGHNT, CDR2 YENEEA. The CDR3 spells CASSLGASGGTDTQYF. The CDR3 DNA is TGTGCCAGCAGCTTAGGGGCTAGCGGGGGCACAGATACGCAGTATTTT.